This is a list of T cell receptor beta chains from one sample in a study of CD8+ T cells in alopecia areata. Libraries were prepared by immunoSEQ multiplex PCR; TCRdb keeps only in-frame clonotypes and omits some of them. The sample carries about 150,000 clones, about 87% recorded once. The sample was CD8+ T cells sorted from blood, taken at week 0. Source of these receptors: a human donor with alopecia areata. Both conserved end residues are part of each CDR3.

CDR3: CASSTTGTHYNEQFF
V: TRBV9
J: TRBJ2-1
length: 15

CDR3: CASSLGPSSYNEQFF
V: TRBV6-1
J: TRBJ2-1
length: 15

CDR3: CASSIVGNEQFF
V: TRBV19
J: TRBJ2-1
length: 12

CDR3: CASSQGLAVYEQYF
V: TRBV4-1
J: TRBJ2-7
length: 14

CDR3: CSVEDKEGYTF
V: TRBV29-1
J: TRBJ1-2
length: 11

CDR3: CASSDEGWRGDEQFF
V: TRBV9
J: TRBJ2-1
length: 15

CDR3: CASSLVSPGTEEQYF
V: TRBV7-9
J: TRBJ2-7
length: 15

CDR3: CASSVGTSGSLSEQFF
V: TRBV7-2
J: TRBJ2-1
length: 16

CDR3: CASSPVDGGREQYF
V: TRBV7-9
J: TRBJ2-7
length: 14

CDR3: CAREKRGNGGYTF
V: TRBV21-1
J: TRBJ1-2
length: 13

CDR3: CASSLRLAVANTGELFF
V: TRBV7-8
J: TRBJ2-2
length: 17

CDR3: CASSLAEGQVEGTEAFF
V: TRBV5-1
J: TRBJ1-1
length: 17

CDR3: CASSQGGLSSGNTIYF
V: TRBV23-1
J: TRBJ1-3
length: 16

CDR3: CASSLAARGGREQYF
V: TRBV5-1
J: TRBJ2-7
length: 15

CDR3: CASSFTGPEQYF
V: TRBV2
J: TRBJ2-7
length: 12

CDR3: CASSLRGPNEQFF
V: TRBV27
J: TRBJ2-1
length: 13

CDR3: CASSLYREYQETQYF
V: TRBV7-6
J: TRBJ2-5
length: 15

CDR3: CASSTGQTSTDTQYF
V: TRBV19
J: TRBJ2-3
length: 15

CDR3: CASSSGQGNTGELFF
V: TRBV5-1
J: TRBJ2-2
length: 15

CDR3: CASSISLSSYNEQFF
V: TRBV19
J: TRBJ2-1
length: 15

CDR3: CASSPGGRGYTF
V: TRBV18
J: TRBJ1-2
length: 12

CDR3: CASRQLNTGELFF
V: TRBV6-5
J: TRBJ2-2
length: 13

CDR3: CASHSGGDYNEQFF
V: TRBV19
J: TRBJ2-1
length: 14

CDR3: CSVDRTPNRQGATNYGYTF
V: TRBV29-1
J: TRBJ1-2
length: 19

CDR3: CASSLGGSYEQYF
V: TRBV13
J: TRBJ2-7
length: 13

CDR3: CASSESGSLHF
V: TRBV6-1
J: TRBJ1-6
length: 11

CDR3: CASSLWRRGEKLFF
V: TRBV5-6
J: TRBJ1-4
length: 14

CDR3: CASSYSGGLETQYF
V: TRBV6-5
J: TRBJ2-5
length: 14

CDR3: CASSRASKVGNIQYF
V: TRBV27
J: TRBJ2-4
length: 15

CDR3: CASSGDGTAPELFF
V: TRBV9
J: TRBJ2-2
length: 14

CDR3: CSVMGDTYEQYF
V: TRBV29-1
J: TRBJ2-7
length: 12

CDR3: CASWTSGTDTQYF
V: TRBV13
J: TRBJ2-3
length: 13

CDR3: CASSLFGDEQYF
V: TRBV13
J: -
length: 12

CDR3: CSVETSGRATGELFF
V: TRBV29-1
J: TRBJ2-2
length: 15

CDR3: CASSLYTGGYAGELFF
V: TRBV19
J: TRBJ2-2
length: 16

CDR3: CACYHLGTVAHEQYF
V: TRBV30
J: TRBJ2-7
length: 15

CDR3: CASGPGAWQFF
V: TRBV12-5
J: TRBJ2-1
length: 11

CDR3: CASSVAADSYEQYF
V: TRBV9
J: TRBJ2-7
length: 14

CDR3: CASSPAPGDTQYF
V: TRBV4-1
J: TRBJ2-3
length: 13

CDR3: CASSAIGTGSYEQYF
V: TRBV5-5
J: TRBJ2-7
length: 15

CDR3: CASSLDATSGVRYYGYTF
V: TRBV11-2
J: TRBJ1-2
length: 18

CDR3: CASSQALAGASTDTQYF
V: TRBV4-1
J: TRBJ2-3
length: 17

CDR3: CASSWTGGTDTQYF
V: TRBV11-1
J: TRBJ2-3
length: 14

CDR3: CASSLTSNEQFF
V: TRBV7-9
J: TRBJ2-1
length: 12

CDR3: CASSAANTGELFF
V: TRBV25-1
J: TRBJ2-2
length: 13

CDR3: CASSVTGMNTEAFF
V: TRBV10-2
J: TRBJ1-1
length: 14

CDR3: CATRGWFTGELFF
V: TRBV6-4
J: TRBJ2-2
length: 13

CDR3: CASSVAGLAGVGLNEQFF
V: TRBV9
J: TRBJ2-1
length: 18

CDR3: CASSSGASGTTDTQYF
V: TRBV6-6
J: TRBJ2-3
length: 16

CDR3: CASSYSFSDSTDTQYF
V: TRBV6-5
J: TRBJ2-3
length: 16

CDR3: CASSQVTEFYEQYF
V: TRBV14
J: TRBJ2-7
length: 14

CDR3: CASSAKLTGKSTDTQYF
V: TRBV9
J: TRBJ2-3
length: 17

CDR3: CASSQDGTEQGYGYTF
V: TRBV4-1
J: TRBJ1-2
length: 16

CDR3: CASSSLQGSGANVLTF
V: TRBV11-2
J: TRBJ2-6
length: 16

CDR3: CASSLEFQNQPQHF
V: TRBV11-2
J: TRBJ1-5
length: 14

CDR3: CASSLDALYWGLADYNEQFF
V: TRBV11-2
J: TRBJ2-1
length: 20

CDR3: CASSGGSYEQYF
V: TRBV27
J: TRBJ2-7
length: 12